This T cell receptor (beta chain) is drawn from a study of blood T cell repertoires in COVID-19. Sequencing was performed with immunoSEQ multiplex PCR; in TCRdb, only in-frame clones are kept and a portion is missing. The sample carries 200,000 to 250,000 clones, 75% to 85% recorded once. The length of the CDR3 is 14 residues. The sequencing sample was made of peripheral blood. V is TRBV21-1 and J is TRBJ2-5; TRBD2, as called in the table, went unchecked against the DNA. TRBV21-1 represents a pseudogene. The receptor was isolated from a man aged 45 to 65 with COVID-19, enrolled during active disease. The CDR3 here is CASSKTGSKETQYF. As DNA, the CDR3 is TGTGCCAGCAGCAAAACTGGTAGTAAAGAGACCCAGTACTTC.